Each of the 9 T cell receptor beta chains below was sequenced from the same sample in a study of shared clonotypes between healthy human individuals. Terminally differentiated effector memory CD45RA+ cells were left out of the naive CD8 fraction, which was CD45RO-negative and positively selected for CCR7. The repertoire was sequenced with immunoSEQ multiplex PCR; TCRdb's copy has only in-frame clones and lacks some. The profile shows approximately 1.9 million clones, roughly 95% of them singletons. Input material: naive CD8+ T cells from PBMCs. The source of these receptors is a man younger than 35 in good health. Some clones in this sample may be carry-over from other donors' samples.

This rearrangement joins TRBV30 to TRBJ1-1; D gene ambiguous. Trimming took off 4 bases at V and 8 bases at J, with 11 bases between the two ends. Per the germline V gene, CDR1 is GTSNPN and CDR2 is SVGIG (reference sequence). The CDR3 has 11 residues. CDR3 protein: CAWKVGLEAFF. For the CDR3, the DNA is TGTGCCTGGAAGGTCGGTTTGGAAGCTTTCTTT.

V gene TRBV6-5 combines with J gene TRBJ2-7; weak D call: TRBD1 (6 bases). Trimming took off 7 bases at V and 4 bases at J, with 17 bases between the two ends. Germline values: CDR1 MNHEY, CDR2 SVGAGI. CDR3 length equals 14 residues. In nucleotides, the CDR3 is TGTGCCAGCACGCACAGGGCTGGCGGGTACGAGCAGTACTTC. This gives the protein CASTHRAGGYEQYF.

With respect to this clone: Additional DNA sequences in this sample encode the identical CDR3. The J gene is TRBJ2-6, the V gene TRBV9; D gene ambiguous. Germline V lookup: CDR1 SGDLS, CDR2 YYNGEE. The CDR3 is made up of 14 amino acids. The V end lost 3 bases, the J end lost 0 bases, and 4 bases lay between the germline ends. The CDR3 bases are TGTGCCAGCAGCGGTCGCTCTGGGGCCAACGTCCTGACTTTC. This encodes CASSGRSGANVLTF. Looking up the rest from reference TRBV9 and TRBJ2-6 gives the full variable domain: DSGVTQTPKHLITATGQRVTLRCSPRSGDLSVYWYQQSLDQGLQFLIQYYNGEERAKGNILERFSAQQFPDLHSELNLSSLELGDSALYFCASSGRSGANVLTFGAGSRLTVL.

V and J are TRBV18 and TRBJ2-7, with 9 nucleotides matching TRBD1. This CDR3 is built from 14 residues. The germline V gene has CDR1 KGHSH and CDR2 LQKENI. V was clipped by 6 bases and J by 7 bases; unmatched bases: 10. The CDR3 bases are TGTGCCAGCTCCCCGGGACAGGGTTCTAGGGAGCAGTACTTC. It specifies CASSPGQGSREQYF.

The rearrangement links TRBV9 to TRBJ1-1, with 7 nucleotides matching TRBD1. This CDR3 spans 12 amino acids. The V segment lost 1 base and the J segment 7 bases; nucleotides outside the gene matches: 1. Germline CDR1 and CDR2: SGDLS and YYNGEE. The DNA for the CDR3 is TGTGCCAGCAGCGTACGGACAGGTGAAGCTTTCTTT. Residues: CASSVRTGEAFF.

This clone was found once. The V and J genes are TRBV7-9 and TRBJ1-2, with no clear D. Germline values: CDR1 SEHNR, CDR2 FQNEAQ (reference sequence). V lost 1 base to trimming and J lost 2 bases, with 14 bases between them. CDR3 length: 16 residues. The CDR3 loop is CASSLEAGVGNYGYTF. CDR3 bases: TGTGCCAGCAGCTTAGAGGCTGGGGTAGGCAACTATGGCTACACCTTC.

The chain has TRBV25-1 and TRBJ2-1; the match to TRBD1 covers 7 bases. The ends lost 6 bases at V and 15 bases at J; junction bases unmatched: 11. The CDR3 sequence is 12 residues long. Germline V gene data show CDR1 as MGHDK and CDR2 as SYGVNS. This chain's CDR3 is CASSYRQGLRFF. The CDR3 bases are TGTGCCAGCAGCTATCGACAGGGTTTGAGGTTCTTC.

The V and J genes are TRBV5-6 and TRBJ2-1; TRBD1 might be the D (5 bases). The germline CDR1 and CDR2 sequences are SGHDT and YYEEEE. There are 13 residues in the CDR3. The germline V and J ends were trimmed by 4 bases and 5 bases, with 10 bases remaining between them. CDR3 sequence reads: CASSDDSNNEQFF. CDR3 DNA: TGTGCCAGCAGCGACGACAGTAACAATGAGCAGTTCTTC.

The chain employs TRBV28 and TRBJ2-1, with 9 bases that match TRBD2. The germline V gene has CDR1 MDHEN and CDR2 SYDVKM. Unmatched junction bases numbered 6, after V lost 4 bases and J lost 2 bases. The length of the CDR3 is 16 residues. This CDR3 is CASSSPREGTYNEQFF. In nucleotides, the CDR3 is TGTGCCAGCAGTTCCCCGCGGGAGGGTACCTACAATGAGCAGTTCTTC.